The rows below give T cell receptor beta chains drawn from one sample of a study of shared clonotypes between healthy human individuals. TCRdb's table, derived via immunoSEQ multiplex PCR, lists solely in-frame clones and lacks some. Found here are about 2.4 million clones, 80% to 95% of them singletons; the top ten hold approximately 0.35%. Sequencing used naive CD4+ T cells from PBMCs. These receptors originate from a man younger than 30 in good health. Some clones in this sample may be carry-over from other donors' samples. Each CDR3 is given with its conserved first and last residue. The order of the fields is J gene, clone size, V gene, D gene, CDR3 DNA, CDR3 protein. The D gene is left open where the match is weak. Clone size is given for some rows only: seen once, a few or many times, or a class if the clone is expanded.

j_gene: TRBJ2-7
abundance: once
v_gene: TRBV4-2
d_gene: TRBD1
CDR3nt: TGTGCCAGCAGCCAAGAGTGGTCAGGGGGCCGCGAGCAGTACTTC
CDR3aa: CASSQEWSGGREQYF

j_gene: TRBJ2-2
abundance: .
v_gene: TRBV6-1
d_gene: TRBD1
CDR3nt: TGTGCCAGCAGTGTAGGACAGGGTCACACCGGGGAGCTGTTTTTT
CDR3aa: CASSVGQGHTGELFF

j_gene: TRBJ1-4
abundance: once
v_gene: TRBV6-4
d_gene: .
CDR3nt: TGTGCCAGCAGTGGGGGGGGCCTAATGACTAATGAAAAACTGTTTTTT
CDR3aa: CASSGGGLMTNEKLFF

j_gene: TRBJ1-4
abundance: .
v_gene: TRBV19
d_gene: .
CDR3nt: TGTGCCAGTAGTATGGAGTACGTGCGAGGCCTAGGAAAACTGTTTTTT
CDR3aa: CASSMEYVRGLGKLFF

j_gene: TRBJ1-2
abundance: .
v_gene: TRBV19
d_gene: TRBD1
CDR3nt: TGTGCCAGTAGTACCGCGGGACAGGGGCTGGGCTACACCTTC
CDR3aa: CASSTAGQGLGYTF

j_gene: TRBJ1-1
abundance: .
v_gene: TRBV4-2
d_gene: TRBD1
CDR3nt: TGTGCCAGCAGCCAAGAGAAGGGGGCAGGTACTGAAGCTTTCTTT
CDR3aa: CASSQEKGAGTEAFF

j_gene: TRBJ2-5
abundance: .
v_gene: TRBV7-2
d_gene: .
CDR3nt: TGTGCCAGCAGTTTTTCCGGAGGAGGAGAGACCCAGTACTTC
CDR3aa: CASSFSGGGETQYF

j_gene: TRBJ1-5
abundance: few
v_gene: TRBV30
d_gene: .
CDR3nt: TGTGCCTGGAGTGCCCCAGGGTATGGCAATCAGCCCCAGCATTTT
CDR3aa: CAWSAPGYGNQPQHF

j_gene: TRBJ2-2
abundance: .
v_gene: TRBV25-1
d_gene: TRBD2
CDR3nt: TGTGCCAGCAGTGAAGTCAGCGGGAGCTCCGGGGAGCTGTTTTTT
CDR3aa: CASSEVSGSSGELFF

j_gene: TRBJ2-7
abundance: .
v_gene: TRBV7-2
d_gene: TRBD1
CDR3nt: TGTGCCAGCAGCATCGGGACAGGGGGGAGGTACGAGCAGTACTTC
CDR3aa: CASSIGTGGRYEQYF

j_gene: TRBJ2-7
abundance: .
v_gene: TRBV5-4
d_gene: .
CDR3nt: TGTGCCAGCAGCTGGACCCCCCGGGCTGGGTACGAGCAGTACTTC
CDR3aa: CASSWTPRAGYEQYF

j_gene: TRBJ2-3
abundance: .
v_gene: TRBV9
d_gene: .
CDR3nt: TGTGCCAGCAGCCTCAGGGGAGTGGGCACAGATACGCAGTATTTT
CDR3aa: CASSLRGVGTDTQYF

j_gene: TRBJ1-6
abundance: .
v_gene: TRBV18
d_gene: TRBD1
CDR3nt: TGTGCCAGCTCCGGGGACAGGAACTTCTCGCCCCTCCACTTT
CDR3aa: CASSGDRNFSPLHF

j_gene: TRBJ2-7
abundance: .
v_gene: TRBV28
d_gene: .
CDR3nt: TGTGCCAGCAGTTTATCGACGGGTAGAGTCTCCGAGCAGTACTTC
CDR3aa: CASSLSTGRVSEQYF

j_gene: TRBJ1-3
abundance: .
v_gene: TRBV30
d_gene: .
CDR3nt: TGTGCCTGGAGTGTCGGATCTGGAAACACCATATATTTT
CDR3aa: CAWSVGSGNTIYF

j_gene: TRBJ1-1
abundance: .
v_gene: TRBV5-1
d_gene: TRBD1
CDR3nt: TGCGCCAGCAGCTTGGCGCAGGGGGTTGGCACTGAAGCTTTCTTT
CDR3aa: CASSLAQGVGTEAFF

j_gene: TRBJ2-3
abundance: .
v_gene: TRBV6-5
d_gene: .
CDR3nt: TGTGCCAGCAGCAGCACAGATACGCAGTATTTT
CDR3aa: CASSSTDTQYF

j_gene: TRBJ1-1
abundance: once
v_gene: TRBV9
d_gene: .
CDR3nt: TGTGCCAGCAGCCTGGGGGCAGGCATGAACACTGAAGCTTTCTTT
CDR3aa: CASSLGAGMNTEAFF

j_gene: TRBJ2-7
abundance: .
v_gene: TRBV5-8
d_gene: TRBD2
CDR3nt: TGTGCCAGCTTTCGTCTCGGGAGGGAAACCTACGAGCAGTACTTC
CDR3aa: CASFRLGRETYEQYF

j_gene: TRBJ2-7
abundance: .
v_gene: TRBV7-2
d_gene: TRBD1
CDR3nt: TGTGCCAGCAGCTTAGCGAGACGAGAGGGGGCCGTCGGCTCCTACGAGCAGTACTTC
CDR3aa: CASSLARREGAVGSYEQYF

j_gene: TRBJ2-2
abundance: .
v_gene: TRBV6-5
d_gene: .
CDR3nt: TGTGCCAGCAGTTACAGGGGTTTAACCGGGGAGCTGTTTTTT
CDR3aa: CASSYRGLTGELFF

j_gene: TRBJ2-7
abundance: .
v_gene: TRBV28
d_gene: .
CDR3nt: TGTGCCAGCATCCCCCAGGGTTTTGGGAACGAGCAGTACTTC
CDR3aa: CASIPQGFGNEQYF

j_gene: TRBJ1-1
abundance: .
v_gene: TRBV19
d_gene: .
CDR3nt: TGTGCCACACTCCGACGGGGGCAGAACACTGAAGCTTTCTTT
CDR3aa: CATLRRGQNTEAFF

j_gene: TRBJ2-7
abundance: .
v_gene: TRBV7-2
d_gene: TRBD1
CDR3nt: TGTGCCAGCAGCCCAAGCCGACCCCAAGCTCGACAGGGCGAGCAGTACTTC
CDR3aa: CASSPSRPQARQGEQYF

j_gene: TRBJ2-5
abundance: .
v_gene: TRBV28
d_gene: TRBD2
CDR3nt: TGTGCCAGCAGTTTATTGACCCCCGGGAGGGAGACCCAGTACTTC
CDR3aa: CASSLLTPGRETQYF

j_gene: TRBJ2-1
abundance: .
v_gene: TRBV7-6
d_gene: .
CDR3nt: TGTGCCAGCAGCCCGTATAACAATGAGCAGTTCTTC
CDR3aa: CASSPYNNEQFF

j_gene: TRBJ1-2
abundance: .
v_gene: TRBV19
d_gene: .
CDR3nt: TGTGCCAGTAGCAGGGATAACTATGGCTACACCTTC
CDR3aa: CASSRDNYGYTF

j_gene: TRBJ2-3
abundance: .
v_gene: TRBV6-4
d_gene: TRBD2
CDR3nt: TGTGCCAGCAGGCGGGAGGGCACAGATACGCAGTATTTT
CDR3aa: CASRREGTDTQYF

j_gene: TRBJ1-5
abundance: .
v_gene: TRBV5-4
d_gene: .
CDR3nt: TGTGCCAGCAGCCCCGTATACCCCCAGCATTTT
CDR3aa: CASSPVYPQHF

j_gene: TRBJ2-7
abundance: .
v_gene: TRBV5-1
d_gene: TRBD2
CDR3nt: TGCGCCAGCAGCCTTAGCGGGAGTCGGTACGAGCAGTACTTC
CDR3aa: CASSLSGSRYEQYF

j_gene: TRBJ2-7
abundance: once
v_gene: TRBV28
d_gene: .
CDR3nt: TGTGCCAGCAGTTTACTCCCGCCGGTAACCTACGAGCAGTACTTC
CDR3aa: CASSLLPPVTYEQYF

j_gene: TRBJ1-6
abundance: .
v_gene: TRBV5-1
d_gene: .
CDR3nt: TGCGCCAGCAGCTGGCGGACAGCGGAGAATTCACCCCTCCACTTT
CDR3aa: CASSWRTAENSPLHF

j_gene: TRBJ2-2
abundance: .
v_gene: TRBV12-5
d_gene: TRBD2
CDR3nt: TGTGCTAGTGGCCGGACTAGCGGGAGCCACACCGGGGAGCTGTTTTTT
CDR3aa: CASGRTSGSHTGELFF

j_gene: TRBJ1-5
abundance: .
v_gene: TRBV7-2
d_gene: .
CDR3nt: TGTGCCAGCAGCTTAGGCCCTCCCCGGGGCAATCAGCCCCAGCATTTT
CDR3aa: CASSLGPPRGNQPQHF

j_gene: TRBJ2-5
abundance: .
v_gene: TRBV5-1
d_gene: .
CDR3nt: TGCGCCAGCAGCTTGCCGGGGGTGGAGACCCAGTACTTC
CDR3aa: CASSLPGVETQYF

j_gene: TRBJ2-5
abundance: .
v_gene: TRBV19
d_gene: .
CDR3nt: TGTGCCAGTAGTATTCCGGGGCAAGCGGAGACCCAGTACTTC
CDR3aa: CASSIPGQAETQYF

j_gene: TRBJ2-7
abundance: .
v_gene: TRBV7-2
d_gene: .
CDR3nt: TGTGCCAGCAGCTTAGAACAAGGCGGGATAGGTGCCGAGCAGTACTTC
CDR3aa: CASSLEQGGIGAEQYF

j_gene: TRBJ2-7
abundance: .
v_gene: TRBV7-9
d_gene: .
CDR3nt: TGTGCCAGCAGCCCCATACTCGGACTACGCTACGAGCAGTACTTC
CDR3aa: CASSPILGLRYEQYF

j_gene: TRBJ2-5
abundance: .
v_gene: TRBV5-1
d_gene: .
CDR3nt: TGCGCCAGCAGCTTGAGCGTTGGGGTTCAAGAGACCCAGTACTTC
CDR3aa: CASSLSVGVQETQYF

j_gene: TRBJ2-7
abundance: .
v_gene: TRBV10-3
d_gene: .
CDR3nt: TGTGCCATCAGTGAGTCCGTGGGGACCCACGAGCAGTACTTC
CDR3aa: CAISESVGTHEQYF

j_gene: TRBJ2-3
abundance: .
v_gene: TRBV2
d_gene: .
CDR3nt: TGTGCCAGCAGGAGGGGAGGAAGCAGCACAGATACGCAGTATTTT
CDR3aa: CASRRGGSSTDTQYF

j_gene: TRBJ2-7
abundance: .
v_gene: TRBV29-1
d_gene: .
CDR3nt: TGCAGCGTTGCGGCGGGATTATGGGGATGGCAGTACTTC
CDR3aa: CSVAAGLWGWQYF

j_gene: TRBJ1-5
abundance: .
v_gene: TRBV6-5
d_gene: .
CDR3nt: TGTGCCAGCAGAAACGGGGGGGGAAGCAATCAGCCCCAGCATTTT
CDR3aa: CASRNGGGSNQPQHF

j_gene: TRBJ2-1
abundance: .
v_gene: TRBV18
d_gene: .
CDR3nt: TGTGCCAGCTCACCTGGACTAAACTACTACAATGAGCAGTTCTTC
CDR3aa: CASSPGLNYYNEQFF

j_gene: TRBJ2-1
abundance: .
v_gene: TRBV5-1
d_gene: TRBD2
CDR3nt: TGCGCCAGCAGCTTTCAGACGGGAGGGGTCGGTGAGCAGTTCTTC
CDR3aa: CASSFQTGGVGEQFF

j_gene: TRBJ2-2
abundance: once
v_gene: TRBV9
d_gene: .
CDR3nt: TGTGCCAGCAGCGTCCCCCCGGGGACATCGAACACCGGGGAGCTGTTTTTT
CDR3aa: CASSVPPGTSNTGELFF

j_gene: TRBJ2-5
abundance: .
v_gene: TRBV7-9
d_gene: TRBD2
CDR3nt: TGTGCCAGCAGCTTAGTAGCTAGCGGACAAGAGACCCAGTACTTC
CDR3aa: CASSLVASGQETQYF

j_gene: TRBJ2-2
abundance: .
v_gene: TRBV7-3
d_gene: .
CDR3nt: TGTGCCAGCAGCTTAGGCCTAGCTTCCACCGGGGAGCTGTTTTTT
CDR3aa: CASSLGLASTGELFF

j_gene: TRBJ1-1
abundance: .
v_gene: TRBV7-3
d_gene: TRBD1
CDR3nt: TGTGCCAGCAGCCCGCATCCCCTACAGGGGACTGAAGCTTTCTTT
CDR3aa: CASSPHPLQGTEAFF

j_gene: TRBJ2-7
abundance: .
v_gene: TRBV15
d_gene: .
CDR3nt: TGTGCCACCAGCAGGGATCCCGGGACAATTTACGAGCAGTACTTC
CDR3aa: CATSRDPGTIYEQYF

j_gene: TRBJ1-1
abundance: .
v_gene: TRBV7-9
d_gene: .
CDR3nt: TGTGCCAGCAGCTTATACCCCGAAGGGATGAACACTGAAGCTTTCTTT
CDR3aa: CASSLYPEGMNTEAFF

j_gene: TRBJ1-5
abundance: .
v_gene: TRBV10-3
d_gene: .
CDR3nt: TGTGCCATCAGTGACAGGCGGCGCGATCAGCCCCAGCATTTT
CDR3aa: CAISDRRRDQPQHF

j_gene: TRBJ2-7
abundance: .
v_gene: TRBV5-1
d_gene: .
CDR3nt: TGCGCCAGCAGCTTGGGTCTGGCGGGCCCGATCTACGAGCAGTACTTC
CDR3aa: CASSLGLAGPIYEQYF

j_gene: TRBJ2-7
abundance: .
v_gene: TRBV5-4
d_gene: TRBD2
CDR3nt: TGTGCCAGCAGCTTGGCCGCGGGGGGTAAAGGGAAAAACGAGCAGTACTTC
CDR3aa: CASSLAAGGKGKNEQYF

j_gene: TRBJ1-4
abundance: .
v_gene: TRBV25-1
d_gene: .
CDR3nt: TGTGCCAGCAGTGAATCCCGCGGGGTGGCAACTAATGAAAAACTGTTTTTT
CDR3aa: CASSESRGVATNEKLFF

j_gene: TRBJ1-2
abundance: once
v_gene: TRBV21-1
d_gene: .
CDR3nt: TGTGCCAGCAGCAACCTTACCCCCGACTATGGCTACACCTTC
CDR3aa: CASSNLTPDYGYTF

j_gene: TRBJ2-7
abundance: .
v_gene: TRBV11-2
d_gene: TRBD2
CDR3nt: TGTGCCAGCAGCTTTGGACTAGCGGGAGGTGTCTACGAGCAGTACTTC
CDR3aa: CASSFGLAGGVYEQYF

j_gene: TRBJ2-7
abundance: .
v_gene: TRBV28
d_gene: TRBD1
CDR3nt: TGTGCCAGCAGTTTTTTATCCGACAGGGGCGAGCAGTACTTC
CDR3aa: CASSFLSDRGEQYF

j_gene: TRBJ2-5
abundance: .
v_gene: TRBV2
d_gene: TRBD1
CDR3nt: TGTGCCAGCAGTGACAGGGGGAGAGAGACCCAGTACTTC
CDR3aa: CASSDRGRETQYF

j_gene: TRBJ2-1
abundance: .
v_gene: TRBV27
d_gene: TRBD2
CDR3nt: TGTGCCAGCAGTCCTCTAGCGGGAGGAACCTACAATGAGCAGTTCTTC
CDR3aa: CASSPLAGGTYNEQFF